These 9 T cell receptor beta chains were sequenced from one sample in a study of shared clonotypes between healthy human individuals. Sequencing used immunoSEQ multiplex PCR; TCRdb keeps in-frame clones, though not all of them. This sample has 1,100,000 or so clones, with more than 75% found just once. Material: memory CD4+ T cells from PBMCs. The subset: CD45RA-negative fraction. All receptors come from a man younger than 30 in good health. Some clones in this sample may be carry-over from other donors' samples.

This rearrangement joins TRBV25-1 to TRBJ2-1, with 7 bases matching TRBD1. After removal of 8 bases from V and 5 bases from J, the junction contained 15 bases not matched to a gene. Germline loops: CDR1 MGHDK, CDR2 SYGVNS. The CDR3 covers 16 residues. CDR3 loop: CASGRSGTALNNEQFF. The DNA for the CDR3 is TGTGCCAGCGGGAGATCCGGGACAGCCCTAAACAATGAGCAGTTCTTC.

The rearrangement joins TRBV7-2 to TRBJ2-3, with TRBD1 identical over 7 bases. This CDR3 has 13 amino acids. The V gene end was trimmed by 5 bases and the J gene end by 5 bases; junction bases not matched to a gene: 4. The germline gives CDR1 SGHTA, CDR2 FQGNSA. CDR3 DNA: TGTGCCAGCAGCACAGGGGTCGGAGATACGCAGTATTTT. Amino acid sequence: CASSTGVGDTQYF.

This sequence joins TRBV9 and TRBJ1-3; D is undetermined. V lost 3 bases and J 0 bases, leaving 7 bases between the germline ends. There are 14 residues in the CDR3. The germline V gene encodes CDR1 SGDLS and CDR2 YYNGEE. For the CDR3, the DNA is TGTGCCAGCAGCGCAGGCCTCTCTGGAAACACCATATATTTT. Its translation: CASSAGLSGNTIYF. Full variable domain (missing parts from reference TRBV9 and TRBJ1-3): DSGVTQTPKHLITATGQRVTLRCSPRSGDLSVYWYQQSLDQGLQFLIQYYNGEERAKGNILERFSAQQFPDLHSELNLSSLELGDSALYFCASSAGLSGNTIYFGEGSWLTVV.

Of note for this clone: One junction end disagrees with the germline gene, perhaps due to a read error. The chain uses TRBV7-6 and TRBJ2-5; no firm D call. The length of the CDR3 is 13 residues. Germline V lookup: CDR1 SGHVS, CDR2 FNYEAQ. In DNA form, the CDR3 reads TGTGCCAGCAGCTTAATGTCTTCGGAGACCCTTGACTTC. It codes for CASSLMSSETLDF.

This clone was seen only a few times. The chain employs TRBV7-8 and TRBJ2-3; unclear D gene. The CDR3 is 14 residues long. Trimming removed 5 bases from V and 3 bases from J, with 12 bases in between. CDR1 is SGHVS, CDR2 FQNEAQ, per germline. For the CDR3, the DNA is TGTGCCAGCAGCCCAACCTCCCGGACAGATACGCAGTATTTT. It specifies CASSPTSRTDTQYF.

The CDR3 loop is CASSPLLSDNIDTQYF. The CDR3 DNA reads TGTGCCAGCTCACCACTCTTGTCGGACAACATTGATACGCAGTATTTT. The chain joins TRBV18 to TRBJ2-3; D is perhaps TRBD1 (5 bases). V lost 1 base and J 6 bases, leaving 17 bases between the germline ends. The CDR3 sequence is 16 residues long. The germline V gene encodes CDR1 KGHSH and CDR2 LQKENI.

The V and J genes are TRBV29-1 and TRBJ1-2; 7 bases are a match to TRBD1. Germline lookup yields CDR1 SQVTM and CDR2 ANQGSEA. V was pared by 5 bases and J by 5 bases, with 5 bases of the junction left unmatched. CDR3 size: 12 residues. In DNA, the CDR3 is TGCAGCGTTTCCGGGACAGATTATGGCTACACCTTC. Protein: CSVSGTDYGYTF.

This sequence joins TRBV10-3 and TRBJ1-4; D possibly corresponds to TRBD1 (6 bases). This CDR3 is built from 17 residues. V lost 0 bases to trimming and J lost 7 bases, with 18 bases between them. CDR1 and CDR2 (germline): ENHRY, SYGVKD. The chain's CDR3 is CAISESMLDSRGEKLFF. CDR3 nucleotide sequence: TGTGCCATCAGTGAGTCGATGTTGGACAGCAGGGGTGAAAAACTGTTTTTT.

As for this clone: The same CDR3 can be traced to other DNA sequences in this sample. The chain carries TRBV28 and TRBJ2-3; D possibly matches TRBD1 or TRBD2 (5 bases each). The germline V gene encodes CDR1 MDHEN and CDR2 SYDVKM. V lost 2 bases, J lost 0 bases, and 6 bases lay in between. The CDR3 spans 14 residues. Here the CDR3 reads CASSLGGSTDTQYF. Here the CDR3 DNA reads TGTGCCAGCAGTTTAGGGGGAAGCACAGATACGCAGTATTTT.